The rows below give T cell receptor beta chains drawn from one sample of a study of blood T cell repertoires in COVID-19. This table comes from immunoSEQ multiplex PCR, and its TCRdb copy is limited to in-frame clones, with some not included. The top ten hold nearly 25% of the sample, which has roughly 39,000 clones, around 86% seen once. Specimen: peripheral blood. The receptors here all came from a man between 45 and 60 years old with active or convalescent COVID-19. Each CDR3 is given with its conserved first and last residue. Each record gives: J gene, V gene, clone size, D gene, CDR3 DNA, CDR3 protein. A D gene is named only where the DNA matches it firmly. A row's size may be missing; if present it is once, few, many or a size class.

TRBJ2-3	TRBV5-6	-	-	TGTGCCAGCAGCTTGGGGACTGTACTGCTGCTACGCACAGATACGCAGTATTTT	CASSLGTVLLLRTDTQYF
TRBJ1-6	TRBV27	-	-	TGTGCCAGCACTCGGGACACTAATAATTCACCCCTCCACTTT	CASTRDTNNSPLHF
TRBJ2-3	TRBV15	-	-	TGTGCCACCAGCAGAGAGTCGGTACTTTACACAGATACGCAGTATTTT	CATSRESVLYTDTQYF
TRBJ2-1	TRBV6-4	-	-	TGTGCCAGCTTAGTAGTTGTTCCTGGAGGGGCAGAGCAGTTCTTC	CASLVVVPGGAEQFF
TRBJ2-1	TRBV7-3	once	-	TGTGCCAGCAGCTTAGGCCATTCCTACAATGAGCAGTTCTTC	CASSLGHSYNEQFF
TRBJ2-1	TRBV3-1/TRBV3-2	few	-	TGTGCCAGCAGCCAAGGGGCCCATCTTAGTGGCAATGAGCAGTTCTTC	CASSQGAHLSGNEQFF
TRBJ2-3	TRBV6-5	-	TRBD2	TGTGCCAGCAGTTTCCGACTAGCGGCTAGCACAGATACGCAGTATTTT	CASSFRLAASTDTQYF
TRBJ2-7	TRBV7-9	-	TRBD2	TGTGCCAGCAGCTTATTCGGCAGCGGGAGGCCTTACGAGCAGTACTTC	CASSLFGSGRPYEQYF
TRBJ1-4	TRBV6-1	-	TRBD1	TGTGCCAGCAGTGAAGTCCCGGGACAGGGGGCCGGTGAAAAACTGTTTTTT	CASSEVPGQGAGEKLFF
TRBJ2-3	TRBV4-2	-	-	TGTGCCAGCAGCCAAGGGGGCAGCACAGATACGCAGTATTTT	CASSQGGSTDTQYF
TRBJ2-7	TRBV12-3/TRBV12-4	-	TRBD2	TGTGCCAGCAGCCCGGGACTAGATTGGCAGTACTTC	CASSPGLDWQYF
TRBJ2-2	TRBV14	-	TRBD1	TGTGCCAGCAGCCGCCAGGGGGCGCATACCGGGGAGCTGTTTTTT	CASSRQGAHTGELFF
TRBJ2-1	TRBV5-4	-	TRBD2	TGTGCCAGCAGCTTGGCCCTCGGACTAGCGGACCCATCCTACAATGAGCAGTTCTTC	CASSLALGLADPSYNEQFF
TRBJ2-1	TRBV2	few	TRBD2	TGTGCCAGCAGAGCGGGAGGAAGGTACAATGAGCAGTTCTTC	CASRAGGRYNEQFF
TRBJ2-7	TRBV7-3	-	TRBD2	TGTGCCAGCAGCTTAAGGGGGGGACTAGCGGGACTACCCTCCTACGAGCAGTACTTC	CASSLRGGLAGLPSYEQYF
TRBJ1-1	TRBV4-2	-	-	TGTGCCAGCAGCCTTTCCGTTGGGGCACTTAACACTGAAGCTTTCTTT	CASSLSVGALNTEAFF
TRBJ2-1	TRBV5-6	-	TRBD2	TGTGCCAGCAGCTCTAGCGGGTCATCCTCCTACAATGAGCAGTTCTTC	CASSSSGSSSYNEQFF
TRBJ1-4	TRBV10-3	-	-	TGTGCCATCAGTGAGTCCCGGGGGGATGAAAAACTGTTTTTT	CAISESRGDEKLFF
TRBJ2-5	TRBV6-6	-	TRBD1	TGTGCCAGCAGTAGGGACAGGGGAGGGGAGACCCAGTACTTC	CASSRDRGGETQYF
TRBJ1-3	TRBV19	-	-	TGTGCCAGTAGTCTACCGAGGACAGTCTCTGGAAACACCATATATTTT	CASSLPRTVSGNTIYF
TRBJ2-2	TRBV6-6	-	-	TGTGCCAGCAGTTTTACCGGGACTTCAGGCACCGGGGAGCTGTTTTTT	CASSFTGTSGTGELFF
TRBJ1-1	TRBV7-2	once	-	TGTGCCAGCAGCTCCCAGAGGACAGAGAACACTGAAGCTTTCTTT	CASSSQRTENTEAFF
TRBJ2-2	TRBV30	-	-	TGTGCCTGGAAGGGGGTACTCTGGAACACCGGGGAGCTGTTTTTT	CAWKGVLWNTGELFF
TRBJ1-2	TRBV25-1	-	TRBD1	TGTGCCAGCAGGGAGGGGGCCCATGGCTACACCTTC	CASREGAHGYTF
TRBJ2-1	TRBV3-1/TRBV3-2	-	TRBD1	TGTGCCAGCAGCCAAGATCAGGCAGGACAGGGGAGAACCTACAATGAGCAGTTCTTC	CASSQDQAGQGRTYNEQFF
TRBJ1-4	TRBV2	-	-	TGTGCCAGCAGTGACCGGGGGACTACTAATGAAAAACTGTTTTTT	CASSDRGTTNEKLFF
TRBJ2-1	TRBV5-6	-	-	TGTGCCAGCAGCTTGTGGGCGGGGATTTACAATGAGCAGTTCTTC	CASSLWAGIYNEQFF
TRBJ1-1	TRBV5-1	-	TRBD1	TGCGCCAGCAGCTGGGGACAGGTCAAGACTGAAGCTTTCTTT	CASSWGQVKTEAFF
TRBJ1-4	TRBV28	once	-	TGTGCCAGCAGTTTCAACCCTCTAGTAGAAAAACTGTTTTTT	CASSFNPLVEKLFF
TRBJ1-2	TRBV15	-	-	TGTGCCACCAGCAGAGACCCCCGTGGCGGGGACTATGGCTACACCTTC	CATSRDPRGGDYGYTF
TRBJ1-2	TRBV25-1	-	-	TGTGCCAGCATAGGTCCAGGGAACTATGGCTACACCTTC	CASIGPGNYGYTF
TRBJ2-7	TRBV15	once	-	TGTGCCACCAGCCCCCCTCCGGGACTCTTCCTACGAGAGCAGTACTTC	CATSPPPGLFLREQYF
TRBJ2-5	TRBV10-1	-	-	TGCGCCAGCATTCGAAAAGACGGGGGAGAGACCCAGTACTTC	CASIRKDGGETQYF
TRBJ1-1	TRBV29-1	-	-	TGCAGCGTTATTCGGGGGAACACTGAAGCTTTCTTT	CSVIRGNTEAFF
TRBJ1-2	TRBV3-1/TRBV3-2	once	-	TGTGCCAGCAGCCCCCGGACAGTCTATGGCTACACCTTC	CASSPRTVYGYTF
TRBJ2-1	TRBV19	-	TRBD2	TGTGCCAGTAGTCCCGTAGCGGGAGCCCGCAATGAGCAGTTCTTC	CASSPVAGARNEQFF
TRBJ2-2	TRBV4-2	once	-	TGTGCCAGCAGCCAAGATAGGGGGGGGCGGAACGGGGAGCTGTTTTTT	CASSQDRGGRNGELFF
TRBJ1-3	TRBV27	-	-	TGTGCCAGCAGTTTTAGCTCTGGAAACACCATATATTTT	CASSFSSGNTIYF
TRBJ1-2	TRBV20-1	-	-	TGCAGTGCCATGAGCTATGGCTACACCTTC	CSAMSYGYTF
TRBJ1-4	TRBV5-1	-	TRBD1	TGCGCCAGCAGCTTGCCCACAGGGGCAACTAATGAAAAACTGTTTTTT	CASSLPTGATNEKLFF
TRBJ1-1	TRBV28	-	-	TGTGCCAGCAGTTTGCGGATAACTGAAGCTTTCTTT	CASSLRITEAFF
TRBJ2-2	TRBV6-5	-	TRBD1	TGTGCCAGCAGTTACAGGGGGCGGACCGGGGAGCTGTTTTTT	CASSYRGRTGELFF
TRBJ2-3	TRBV4-2	-	-	TGTGCCAGCAGCCAAGAGGCTGGGGCAGGTGTGACAGATACGCAGTATTTT	CASSQEAGAGVTDTQYF
TRBJ2-3	TRBV5-1	-	-	TGCGCCAGCAGCTCACCAGATGGAGTCACAGATACGCAGTATTTT	CASSSPDGVTDTQYF
TRBJ2-3	TRBV19	-	TRBD2	TGTGCCACCGGACTAGCGGGAGGTATGGATACGCAGTATTTT	CATGLAGGMDTQYF
TRBJ1-1	TRBV5-4	-	-	TGTGCCAGCAGCCCCTCCGGGGTCTACACTGAAGCTTTCTTT	CASSPSGVYTEAFF
TRBJ2-1	TRBV14	-	TRBD2	TGTGCCCGCAGCCGCGGGGGCCTAGCGGGGGGGCGATCCTACAATGAGCAGTTCTTC	CARSRGGLAGGRSYNEQFF
TRBJ1-1	TRBV12-3/TRBV12-4	-	-	TGTGCCAGCACCCTTAGTTCCGGGGCTGAAGCTTTCTTT	CASTLSSGAEAFF
TRBJ2-2	TRBV3-1/TRBV3-2	-	TRBD1	TGTGCCAGCGCCGGACAGGGGGCGAAGCTGTTTTTT	CASAGQGAKLFF
TRBJ2-1	TRBV18	-	TRBD2	TGTGCCAGCTCGAGAGGACTAGCGGGTAGGAATGAGCAGTTCTTC	CASSRGLAGRNEQFF
TRBJ2-3	TRBV6-5	-	-	TGTGCCAGCAGTTACTCAGAGGTCAACACAGATACGCAGTATTTT	CASSYSEVNTDTQYF
TRBJ2-7	TRBV19	once	-	TGTGCCAGTAGTATCGGCAGCGCCTACGAGCAGTACTTC	CASSIGSAYEQYF
TRBJ1-6	TRBV5-1	-	TRBD1	TGCGCCAGCACCGACACAGGGGGCGCATCTTCACCCCTCCACTTT	CASTDTGGASSPLHF
TRBJ2-3	TRBV7-7	-	TRBD1	TGTGCTAGCAGCGCCGGGACAGGGGGGACAGATACGCAGTATTTT	CASSAGTGGTDTQYF
TRBJ1-3	TRBV18	-	-	TGTGCCAGCTCCCTTCAACCAGGGTCGGGAAACACCATATATTTT	CASSLQPGSGNTIYF
TRBJ1-4	TRBV25-1	-	-	TGTGCCAGCAGTGAATCCACGGGGTTAGGTGAAAAACTGTTTTTT	CASSESTGLGEKLFF
TRBJ1-5	TRBV6-5	-	-	TGTGCCAGCAGTTTCAGGGCGGAGAGCAATCAGCCCCAGCATTTT	CASSFRAESNQPQHF
TRBJ1-3	TRBV19	-	TRBD1	TGTGCCACCCGGGACAGACCTTTCTCTGGAAACACCATATATTTT	CATRDRPFSGNTIYF
TRBJ1-6	TRBV5-6	-	-	TGTGCCAGCAGCTTGGCAGGGCGGGGTTTCCCCCTCCACTTT	CASSLAGRGFPLHF